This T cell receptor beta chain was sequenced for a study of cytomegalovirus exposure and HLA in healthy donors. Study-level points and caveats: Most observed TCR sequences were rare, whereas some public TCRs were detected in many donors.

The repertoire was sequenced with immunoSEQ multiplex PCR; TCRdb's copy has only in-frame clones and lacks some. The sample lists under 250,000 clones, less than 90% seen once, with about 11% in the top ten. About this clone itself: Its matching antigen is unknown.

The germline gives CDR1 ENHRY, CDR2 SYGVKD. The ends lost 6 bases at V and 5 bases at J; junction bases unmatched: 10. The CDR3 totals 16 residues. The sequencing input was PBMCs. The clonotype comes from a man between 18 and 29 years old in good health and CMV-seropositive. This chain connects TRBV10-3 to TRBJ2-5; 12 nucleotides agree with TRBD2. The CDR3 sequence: CAISVTSGSYGETQYF. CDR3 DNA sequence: TGTGCCATCAGCGTGACTAGCGGGAGTTACGGGGAGACCCAGTACTTC.